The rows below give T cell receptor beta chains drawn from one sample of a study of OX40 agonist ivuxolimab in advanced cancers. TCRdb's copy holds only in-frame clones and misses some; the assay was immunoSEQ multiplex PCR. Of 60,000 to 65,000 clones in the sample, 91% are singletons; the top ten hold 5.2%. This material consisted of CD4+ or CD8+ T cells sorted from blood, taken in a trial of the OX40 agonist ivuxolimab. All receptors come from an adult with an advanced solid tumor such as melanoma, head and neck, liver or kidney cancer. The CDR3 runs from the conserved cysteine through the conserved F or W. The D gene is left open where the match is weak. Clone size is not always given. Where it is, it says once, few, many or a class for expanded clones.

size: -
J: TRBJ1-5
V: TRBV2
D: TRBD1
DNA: TGTGCCAGCAGATCCGGGACAGGGGTTAATCAGCCCCAGCATTTT
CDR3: CASRSGTGVNQPQHF

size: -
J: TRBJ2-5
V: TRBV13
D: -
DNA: TGTGCCAGCAGCTTCGGGTTGTGGGAGACCCAGTACTTC
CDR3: CASSFGLWETQYF

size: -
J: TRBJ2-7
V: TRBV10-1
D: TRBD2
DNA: TGCGCCAGCAGTGGGACTAGCGGGGGCTACGAGCAGTACTTC
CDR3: CASSGTSGGYEQYF

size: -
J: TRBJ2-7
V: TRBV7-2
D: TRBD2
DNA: TGTGCCAGCAGCTTAGGACTCGGGAGGGCCTACGAGCAGTACTTC
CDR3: CASSLGLGRAYEQYF

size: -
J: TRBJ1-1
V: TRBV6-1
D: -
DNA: TGTGCCAGCAGTAAAATTCCTAAAACTGAAGCTTTCTTT
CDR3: CASSKIPKTEAFF

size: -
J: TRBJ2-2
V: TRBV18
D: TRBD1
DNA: TGTGCCAGCTCACCACTCCGACAGGGGGCAGGAACCGGGGAGCTGTTTTTT
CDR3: CASSPLRQGAGTGELFF

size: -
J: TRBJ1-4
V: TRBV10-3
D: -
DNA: TGTGCCATCAGTACAGAGACAATCAATGAAAAACTGTTTTTT
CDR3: CAISTETINEKLFF

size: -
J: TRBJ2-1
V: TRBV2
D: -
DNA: TGTGCCAGCAGTGAAAATAATGAGCAGTTCTTC
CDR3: CASSENNEQFF

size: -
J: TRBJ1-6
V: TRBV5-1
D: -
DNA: TGCGCCAGCAGCCTACAGGGTAGCTCCTATAATTCACCCCTCCACTTT
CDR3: CASSLQGSSYNSPLHF

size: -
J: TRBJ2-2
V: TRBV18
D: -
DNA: TGTGCCAGCTCTCGAACGAACACCGGGGAGCTGTTTTTT
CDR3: CASSRTNTGELFF

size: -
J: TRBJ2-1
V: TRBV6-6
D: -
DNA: TGTGCCAGCAGACGGTACAATGAGCAGTTCTTC
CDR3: CASRRYNEQFF

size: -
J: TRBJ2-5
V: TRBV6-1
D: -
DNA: TGTGCCAGCAGTGAACGGTCTAGGGGCGGGACCCAGTACTTC
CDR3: CASSERSRGGTQYF

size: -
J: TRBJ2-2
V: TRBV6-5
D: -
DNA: TGTGCCAGCAGTTACGGACAGCCGGGCACCGGGGAGCTGTTTTTT
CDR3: CASSYGQPGTGELFF

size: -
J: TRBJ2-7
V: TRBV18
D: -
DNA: TGTGCCAGCTCACCACCTATAGCACCCTACGAGCAGTACTTC
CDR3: CASSPPIAPYEQYF

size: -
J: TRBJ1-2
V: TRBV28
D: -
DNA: TGTGCCAGCAGTTTAACACGGGTCTATGGCTACACCTTC
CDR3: CASSLTRVYGYTF

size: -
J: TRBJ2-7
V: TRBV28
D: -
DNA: TGTGCCAGCAGTTCATCTACACCCCACGAGCAGTACTTC
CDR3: CASSSSTPHEQYF

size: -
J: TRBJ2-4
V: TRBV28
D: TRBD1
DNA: TGTGCCAGCAGTCCAGCGGGACAGGGGGAGGCCAAAAACATTCAGTACTTC
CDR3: CASSPAGQGEAKNIQYF

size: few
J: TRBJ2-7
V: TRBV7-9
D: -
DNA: TGTGCCAGCAGCTTAGATGGAAGCCCGAGTTACGAGCAGTACTTC
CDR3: CASSLDGSPSYEQYF

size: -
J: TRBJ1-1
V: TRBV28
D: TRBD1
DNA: TGTGCCAGCAGTTTGGCAGGGGGCGCATCCACTGAAGCTTTCTTT
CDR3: CASSLAGGASTEAFF

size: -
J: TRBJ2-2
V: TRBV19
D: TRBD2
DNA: TGTGCCAGTAGTATAGACGCGACAGGGTGGGGACTAGCGGGCGGCACCGGGGAGCTGTTTTTT
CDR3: CASSIDATGWGLAGGTGELFF

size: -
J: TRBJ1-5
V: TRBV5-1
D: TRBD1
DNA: TGCGCCAGCAGCTTACGACAGGGGGATCAGCCCCAGCATTTT
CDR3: CASSLRQGDQPQHF

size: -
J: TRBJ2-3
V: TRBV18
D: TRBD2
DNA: TGTGCCAGCTCAACCCGGACTAGCGGGACTACAACGCAGTATTTT
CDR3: CASSTRTSGTTTQYF

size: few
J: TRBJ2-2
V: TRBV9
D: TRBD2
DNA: TGTGCCAGCAGCTTCTGGGAGGGCGCCGGGGAGCTGTTTTTT
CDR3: CASSFWEGAGELFF

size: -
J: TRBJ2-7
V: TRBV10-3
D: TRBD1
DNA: TGTGCCATCAGTGAAGGGACAGGGGGCTTTTACGAGCAGTACTTC
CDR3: CAISEGTGGFYEQYF

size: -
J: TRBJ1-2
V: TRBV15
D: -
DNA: TGTGCCACCAGCGGGTTCAGGGGTGGCGGCTACACCTTC
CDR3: CATSGFRGGGYTF

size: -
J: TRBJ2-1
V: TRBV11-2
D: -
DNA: TGTGCCAGCAGCTCGGGGGTCAATGAGCAGTTCTTC
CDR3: CASSSGVNEQFF

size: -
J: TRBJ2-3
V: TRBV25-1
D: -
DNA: TGTGCCAGCAGTGAATCTATTTATACGCAGTATTTT
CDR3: CASSESIYTQYF

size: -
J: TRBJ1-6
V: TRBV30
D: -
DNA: TGTGCCTGGAGTCCAAGAGGGGATAATTCACCCCTCCACTTT
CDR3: CAWSPRGDNSPLHF

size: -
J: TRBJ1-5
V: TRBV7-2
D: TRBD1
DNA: TGTGCCAGCAGCCTAATGGGAACAGGGGGGAATCAGCCCCAGCATTTT
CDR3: CASSLMGTGGNQPQHF

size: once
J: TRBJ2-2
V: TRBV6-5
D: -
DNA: TGTGCCAGCAGTTACAGGGGAGACACCGGGGAGCTGTTTTTT
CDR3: CASSYRGDTGELFF

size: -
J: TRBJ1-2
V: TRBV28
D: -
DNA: TGTGCCAGTCGACCCCCTAACTATGGCTACACCTTC
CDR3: CASRPPNYGYTF

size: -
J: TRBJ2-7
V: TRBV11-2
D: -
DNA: TGTGCCAGCAGCTTGGAGGGGGGTGCCTACGAGCAGTACTTC
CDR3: CASSLEGGAYEQYF

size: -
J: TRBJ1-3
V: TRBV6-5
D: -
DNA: TGTGCCAGCAGGCGAATGACCGGCGGAAACACCATATATTTT
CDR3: CASRRMTGGNTIYF

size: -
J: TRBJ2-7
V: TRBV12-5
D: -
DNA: TGTGCTAGTGGTCCGGACACTTTCGAGCAGTACTTC
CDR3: CASGPDTFEQYF

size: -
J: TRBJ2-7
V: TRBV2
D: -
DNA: TGTGCCAGCAGAACGGGTTTTTTCCCCCCGGCATACGAGCAGTACTTC
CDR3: CASRTGFFPPAYEQYF

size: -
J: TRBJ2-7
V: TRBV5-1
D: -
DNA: TGCGCCAGCAGTTTAGGCTACGGAGTCAGCAGGGCAATGGGAGAGCAGTACTTC
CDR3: CASSLGYGVSRAMGEQYF

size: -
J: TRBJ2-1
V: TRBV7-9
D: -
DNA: TGTGCCAGCAGCTTAGATCTCTTAGGCAATGAGCAGTTCTTC
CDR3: CASSLDLLGNEQFF

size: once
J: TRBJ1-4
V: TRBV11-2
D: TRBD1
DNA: TGTGCCAGCAGCTTGGGGACAGGCGGCGAAAAACTGTTTTTT
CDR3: CASSLGTGGEKLFF

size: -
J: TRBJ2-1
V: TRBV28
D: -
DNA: TGTGCCAGCAGTTGGGCTGCGTGGGGTTCGAATGAGCAGTTCTTC
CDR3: CASSWAAWGSNEQFF

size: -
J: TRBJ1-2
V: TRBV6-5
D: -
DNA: TGTGCCAGCAGCGGGGGGTCTATCTATGGCTACACCTTC
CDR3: CASSGGSIYGYTF

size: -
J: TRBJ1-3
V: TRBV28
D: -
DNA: TGTGCCACCTTGGACGTAAACTCTGGAAACACCATATATTTT
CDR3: CATLDVNSGNTIYF

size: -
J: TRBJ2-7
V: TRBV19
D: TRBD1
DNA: TGTGCCAGTAGTCCCACCCGGCAGGGGGCTGACGAGCAGTACTTC
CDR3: CASSPTRQGADEQYF

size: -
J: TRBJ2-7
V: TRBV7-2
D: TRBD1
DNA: TGTGCCAGCAGCCTTTCGGTAAACAGGGGCTCCCGGGAGCAGTACTTC
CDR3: CASSLSVNRGSREQYF

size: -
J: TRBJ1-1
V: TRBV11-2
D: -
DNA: TGTGCCAGCAGCCAAGGACGGGGAAAGGGAGGTTGGGACACTGAAGCTTTCTTT
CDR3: CASSQGRGKGGWDTEAFF

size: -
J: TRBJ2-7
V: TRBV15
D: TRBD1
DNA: TGTGCCACCAGCAATGGGGGACAGGGTATGAACGAGCAGTACTTC
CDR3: CATSNGGQGMNEQYF

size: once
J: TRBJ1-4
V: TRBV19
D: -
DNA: TGTGCCAGTAGTCTCCGGGGGAATACTAATGAAAAACTGTTTTTT
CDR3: CASSLRGNTNEKLFF

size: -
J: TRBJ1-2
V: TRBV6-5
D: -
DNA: TGTGCCACCAAGCTGATCTATGGCTACACCTTC
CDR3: CATKLIYGYTF